What follows are 15 T cell receptor beta chains derived from one specimen sequenced in a study of immune heterogeneity within non-small cell lung tumors. Multiplex PCR with 32 V and 13 J primers amplified TCR beta CDR3. Via MiXCR, TCRdb re-called the multiplex PCR reads, giving one row per CDR3 protein. The sample yields around 11,000 distinct CDR3 sequences, more than 15% seen once. Genomic DNA from bulk tumor acted as the template, and roughly 0.55 ug was loaded per sample. Every primary tumor yielded several biopsies, spaced far apart, that were taken during surgery. Curative surgery was performed on patients who had untreated, newly diagnosed non-small cell lung cancer. Input material: lung tumor tissue. These receptor sequences come from a man in his 60s with non-small cell lung cancer.

This clonotype was recorded only once. A much larger clone lies one base from this, so it may be a read error. The CDR3 DNA reads as TGTGCCAGCCCACCGACAGGGACTCTGGATACGCAGTATTTT. It translates to CASPPTGTLDTQYF. The chain links TRBV18 to TRBJ2-3; D possibly corresponds to TRBD1 (7 bases). Germline CDR1 reads KGHSH; CDR2 reads LQKENI. CDR3 length equals 14 residues. Looking up the rest from reference TRBV18 and TRBJ2-3 gives the full variable domain: NAGVMQNPRHLVRRRGQEARLRCSPMKGHSHVYWYRQLPEEGLKFMVYLQKENIIDESGMPKERFSAEFPKEGPSILRIQQVVRGDSAAYFCASPPTGTLDTQYFGPGTRLTVL.

The J gene is TRBJ2-2, the V gene TRBV27; D remains ambiguous. The V end lost 5 bases, the J end lost 4 bases, and 14 bases lay between the germline ends. The germline V gene encodes CDR1 MNHEY and CDR2 SMNVEV (reference sequence). The CDR3 consists of 15 residues. DNA of the CDR3: TGTGCCAGCAGTCTCAATGGGTTAAGCACCGGGGAGCTGTTTTTT. Residues: CASSLNGLSTGELFF.

This clonotype was found once. V and J are TRBV18 and TRBJ2-4; D remains ambiguous. CDR1 KGHSH and CDR2 LQKENI come from the germline V gene. The length of the CDR3 is 16 residues. V gave up 2 bases and J gave up 0 bases, with 11 bases separating them. In nucleotides, the CDR3 is TGTGCCAGCTCACCAGCCTGGCGGATAGCCAAAAACATTCAGTACTTC. Translated: CASSPAWRIAKNIQYF.

The chain uses TRBV12-3 or TRBV12-4 and TRBJ2-7, with 9 positions matching TRBD1. The CDR3 is 17 residues long. V shed 1 base and J 3 bases; nucleotides not matched to a gene: 10. The CDR3 bases are TGTGCCAGCAGTTTAGAACAGGGGGCCGGTAGGGACTACGAGCAGTACTTC. Its protein is CASSLEQGAGRDYEQYF.

This clonotype was observed a few times. The CDR3 sequence: CASSGTSAANTGELFF. The DNA of the CDR3 is TGTGCCAGTAGCGGGACTAGCGCAGCGAACACCGGGGAGCTGTTTTTT. V and J are TRBV19 and TRBJ2-2, with 10 bases fitting TRBD2. The CDR3 has 16 residues. Germline V gene lookup returns CDR1 LNHDA and CDR2 SQIVND (reference sequence). V was clipped by 6 bases and J by 0 bases; unmatched bases: 4.

By share of the sample, this clonotype is medium-sized. The chain carries TRBV20-1 and TRBJ2-2; D is perhaps TRBD2 (6 bases). The CDR3 contains 16 residues. V was clipped by 1 base and J by 1 base, with 13 bases between them. CDR1 and CDR2 from the germline V gene are DFQATT and SNEGSKA (reference sequence). The CDR3 coding sequence is TGCAGTGCTAGAGTGCGTGGAGGGAAGAACACCGGGGAGCTGTTTTTT. Translation gives CSARVRGGKNTGELFF.

By proportion, this clonotype is medium-sized. The J gene is TRBJ2-7, the V gene TRBV9; possible D gene TRBD2, 5 bases. This CDR3 is 15 amino acids long. Germline V gene lookup returns CDR1 SGDLS and CDR2 YYNGEE. V was shortened by 3 bases and J by 3 bases, with 16 bases between the two germline ends. The CDR3 nucleotides are TGTGCCAGCAGCGACGCGGGTGGTAGATTCTACGAGCAGTACTTC. Residues: CASSDAGGRFYEQYF.

The V and J genes are TRBV12-3 or TRBV12-4 and TRBJ2-2; 12 bases fit TRBD2. The CDR3 has 15 residues. Losses at the gene ends were 5 bases for V and 4 bases for J; bases not matched to a gene: 2. This chain's CDR3 is CASSRTSGTTGELFF. The CDR3 DNA reads TGTGCCAGCAGTCGGACTAGCGGGACCACCGGGGAGCTGTTTTTT.

This clonotype turned up a few times. The V and J genes are TRBV20-1 and TRBJ2-5; unclear D gene. CDR1 and CDR2 from the germline V gene are DFQATT and SNEGSKA (reference sequence). The CDR3 consists of 11 residues. The V and J ends lost 5 bases and 0 bases respectively, with 4 bases between them. The DNA of the CDR3 is TGCAGTGCTGAGAACCAAGAGACCCAGTACTTC. Translating it yields CSAENQETQYF.

This clonotype showed up many times. V gene TRBV9 combines with J gene TRBJ2-2; 10 bases are shared with TRBD1. Trimming removed 4 bases from V and 7 bases from J; junction bases left unmatched: 19. Germline V gene data show CDR1 as SGDLS and CDR2 as YYNGEE. This CDR3 has 19 residues. The CDR3 spells CASSPPSWTGGMEGGELFF. In nucleotides, the CDR3 is TGTGCCAGCAGCCCTCCATCATGGACAGGGGGGATGGAGGGCGGGGAGCTGTTTTTT.

By share, this clonotype ranks as medium-sized. The CDR3 is CASSEMGVRELFF. CDR3 sequence (DNA): TGCGCCAGCAGTGAGATGGGGGTCCGGGAGCTGTTTTTT. The rearrangement joins TRBV10-1 to TRBJ2-2; D is perhaps TRBD1 or TRBD2 (5 bases each). The CDR3 is 13 residues long. The germline gives CDR1 WNHNN, CDR2 SYGVQD (reference sequence). V lost 2 bases and J lost 9, with 10 bases in between.

The chain carries TRBV20-1 and TRBJ1-5; 9 bases are a match to TRBD1. The length of the CDR3 is 12 residues. The ends lost 5 bases at V and 4 bases at J; junction bases unmatched: 0. Germline assignment: CDR1 DFQATT and CDR2 SNEGSKA (reference sequence). The CDR3, as DNA: TGCAGTGCTGGACAGGGGAATCAGCCCCAGCATTTT. It codes for CSAGQGNQPQHF.

The table lists this clonotype with a few counts. This chain connects TRBV5-6 to TRBJ2-7; a possible D gene is TRBD2 (5 bases). CDR3 length: 12 amino acids. Between the trimmed V and J ends, which lost 2 bases and 6 bases, there was a span of 9 bases. Germline loops: CDR1 SGHDT, CDR2 YYEEEE. The CDR3 region is CASSLGLIEQYF. CDR3 nucleotide sequence: TGTGCCAGCAGCTTAGGACTGATCGAGCAGTACTTC.

The rearrangement uses TRBV4-1 and TRBJ2-1, with a tentative D call TRBD1 (5 bases). Germline V lookup: CDR1 MGHRA, CDR2 YSYEKL. Between the trimmed V and J ends, which lost 7 bases and 8 bases, there was a span of 18 bases. This CDR3 region has 14 residues. In DNA form, the CDR3 reads TGCGCCAGCACTCGCACTATTTGGGGCGATGAGCAGTTCTTC. This codes for CASTRTIWGDEQFF.

This clonotype was detected only once. Germline is not matched at one junction end, which may reflect a read error. The rearrangement uses TRBV5-6 and TRBJ2-7, with unresolved D. Germline V gene data show CDR1 as SGHDT and CDR2 as YYEEEE. This CDR3 is 12 amino acids long. The CDR3 bases are TGTTCCAGCAGCTTGGTGGGATACGGGCAGTACTTC. Its translation is CSSSLVGYGQYF.